A selection of T cell receptor beta chains follows, all from one sample in a study of blood T cell repertoires in COVID-19. This table comes from immunoSEQ multiplex PCR, and its TCRdb copy is limited to in-frame clones, with some not included. The sample carries about 360,000 clones, less than 90% recorded once. The sample consisted of peripheral blood. Receptor source: a woman in her fifties or sixties with COVID-19, enrolled during active disease. The CDR3 runs from the conserved cysteine through the conserved F or W. A D gene is named only where the DNA matches it firmly. A row's size may be missing; if present it is once, few, many or a size class.

CDR3aa,CDR3nt,v_gene,d_gene,j_gene,len,abundance
CATLTGGYTIYF,TGTGCCACCTTGACAGGGGGCTACACCATATATTTT,TRBV2,TRBD1,TRBJ1-3,12,.
CASSTGVSGGAVDTQYF,TGTGCCAGCAGCACCGGGGTTAGCGGGGGGGCCGTGGATACGCAGTATTTT,TRBV9,TRBD2,TRBJ2-3,17,.
CASSSGVTGELFF,TGTGCCAGCAGCTCAGGGGTCACCGGGGAGCTGTTTTTT,TRBV6-5,.,TRBJ2-2,13,.
CASSAAYRGRGEQYF,TGTGCCAGCAGCGCCGCATACAGGGGCCGGGGCGAGCAGTACTTC,TRBV9,TRBD1,TRBJ2-7,15,once
CASSQDGDWYEQFF,TGTGCCAGCAGCCAAGACGGTGATTGGTATGAGCAGTTCTTC,TRBV14,.,TRBJ2-1,14,few
CASSHPGTEIYGYTF,TGCGCCAGCAGCCACCCCGGGACAGAGATTTATGGCTACACCTTC,TRBV4-3,TRBD1,TRBJ1-2,15,.
CASSLLESGTQYF,TGTGCCAGCAGCTTGTTGGAGAGTGGGACCCAGTACTTC,TRBV7-3,.,TRBJ2-5,13,.
CASTSGQGSQPQHF,TGTGCCAGTACCTCGGGACAGGGTAGTCAGCCCCAGCATTTT,TRBV19,TRBD1,TRBJ1-5,14,.
CASTWTGEGTEAFF,TGTGCCAGCACCTGGACAGGGGAGGGGACTGAAGCTTTCTTT,TRBV6-5,TRBD1,TRBJ1-1,14,.
CASSTPQASGGGTSNTGELFF,TGTGCCAGCAGCACCCCCCAGGCTAGCGGGGGGGGGACTTCGAACACCGGGGAGCTGTTTTTT,TRBV7-6,TRBD2,TRBJ2-2,21,.
CASSPPGTDTQYF,TGTGCCAGCAGCCCCCCGGGCACAGATACGCAGTATTTT,TRBV6-5,.,TRBJ2-3,13,.
CASSSRGGESYEQYF,TGCGCCAGCAGCTCGAGAGGGGGCGAGTCCTACGAGCAGTACTTC,TRBV5-1,TRBD1,TRBJ2-7,15,.
CSASLVPTQYF,TGCAGTGCTAGTTTAGTCCCTACGCAGTATTTT,TRBV20-1,.,TRBJ2-3,11,once
CASSADRGLFAFF,TGTGCCAGCAGCGCGGACAGGGGACTATTCGCTTTCTTT,TRBV11-2,TRBD1,TRBJ1-1,13,.
CASSSVDEQYF,TGTGCCAGCAGCTCCGTCGACGAGCAGTACTTC,TRBV11-1,.,TRBJ2-7,11,once
CASSYSRGEGDTQYF,TGTGCCAGCAGTTACTCGAGAGGGGAGGGGGATACGCAGTATTTT,TRBV6-5,TRBD2,TRBJ2-3,15,.
CASSLGQALQSNYGYTF,TGTGCCAGCAGCCTAGGACAGGCCCTTCAGAGTAACTATGGCTACACCTTC,TRBV7-8,TRBD1,TRBJ1-2,17,.
CASSPGTGAYNEQFF,TGTGCCAGCAGCCCCGGGACAGGGGCCTACAATGAGCAGTTCTTC,TRBV3-1/TRBV3-2,TRBD1,TRBJ2-1,15,.
CASSYREMYNTEAFF,TGTGCCAGCAGTTACAGGGAGATGTACAACACTGAAGCTTTCTTT,TRBV11-3,.,TRBJ1-1,15,.
CAWSVGVGSGGELFF,TGTGCCTGGAGTGTAGGTGTGGGAAGCGGCGGGGAGCTGTTTTTT,TRBV30,.,TRBJ2-2,15,.
CASSVETGFSEAFF,TGTGCCAGCAGCGTAGAGACGGGGTTTAGTGAAGCTTTCTTT,TRBV9,.,TRBJ1-1,14,.
CASSPTGAPGNTIYF,TGTGCCAGCAGCCCTACAGGGGCGCCTGGAAACACCATATATTTT,TRBV3-1/TRBV3-2,TRBD1,TRBJ1-3,15,.
CASSSHRSSTDTQYF,TGTGCCAGCAGCTCCCACAGATCTAGCACAGATACGCAGTATTTT,TRBV11-3,.,TRBJ2-3,15,.
CASSLRGQNNSPLHF,TGTGCCAGCAGCTTAAGGGGACAGAATAATTCACCCCTCCACTTT,TRBV11-2,TRBD1,TRBJ1-6,15,.
CASSLNRYTEAFF,TGCGCCAGCAGCTTGAACAGATACACTGAAGCTTTCTTT,TRBV5-1,.,TRBJ1-1,13,.
CASSSSGGWGYTF,TGTGCCAGCAGCTCTTCTGGGGGCTGGGGCTACACCTTC,TRBV6-5,.,TRBJ1-2,13,few
CASGLRGNNSPLHF,TGTGCCAGCGGTTTGAGGGGGAATAATTCACCCCTCCACTTT,TRBV2,.,TRBJ1-6,14,few
CASAPGQGRVKLFF,TGTGCTAGTGCCCCGGGACAGGGGAGAGTGAAACTGTTTTTT,TRBV12-5,TRBD1,TRBJ1-4,14,.
CASSFGRIHGYTF,TGTGCCAGCAGCTTCGGCAGGATCCATGGCTACACCTTC,TRBV7-2,.,TRBJ1-2,13,.
CSVAELFTEAFF,TGCAGCGTAGCGGAACTTTTCACTGAAGCTTTCTTT,TRBV29-1,.,TRBJ1-1,12,.
CASSARQGPRSGANVLTF,TGTGCCAGCAGCGCTCGACAGGGCCCTCGCTCTGGGGCCAACGTCCTGACTTTC,TRBV9,TRBD1,TRBJ2-6,18,.
CATSRNPETVNTEAFF,TGTGCCACCAGCAGGAACCCGGAGACAGTTAACACTGAAGCTTTCTTT,TRBV15,.,TRBJ1-1,16,.
CATIRAGGYNEQFF,TGTGCCACAATAAGGGCAGGGGGCTACAATGAGCAGTTCTTC,TRBV14,TRBD1,TRBJ2-1,14,.